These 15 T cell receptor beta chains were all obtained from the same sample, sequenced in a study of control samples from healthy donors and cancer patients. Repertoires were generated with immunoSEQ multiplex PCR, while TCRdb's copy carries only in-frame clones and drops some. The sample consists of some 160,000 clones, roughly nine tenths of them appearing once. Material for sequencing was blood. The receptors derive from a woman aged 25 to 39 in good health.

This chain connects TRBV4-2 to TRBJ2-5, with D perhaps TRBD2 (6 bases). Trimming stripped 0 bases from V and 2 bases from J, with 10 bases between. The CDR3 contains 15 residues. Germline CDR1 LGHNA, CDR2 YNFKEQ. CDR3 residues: CASSQDIAGQETQYF. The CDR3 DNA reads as TGTGCCAGCAGCCAAGATATCGCGGGACAAGAGACCCAGTACTTC.

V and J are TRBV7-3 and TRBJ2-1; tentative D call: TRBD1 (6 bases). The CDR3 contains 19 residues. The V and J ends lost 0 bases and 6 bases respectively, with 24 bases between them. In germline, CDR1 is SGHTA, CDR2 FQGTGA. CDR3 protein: CASSLTKPGAFNRANEQFF. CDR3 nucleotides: TGTGCCAGCAGCTTAACAAAACCAGGGGCCTTTAACAGGGCCAATGAGCAGTTCTTC.

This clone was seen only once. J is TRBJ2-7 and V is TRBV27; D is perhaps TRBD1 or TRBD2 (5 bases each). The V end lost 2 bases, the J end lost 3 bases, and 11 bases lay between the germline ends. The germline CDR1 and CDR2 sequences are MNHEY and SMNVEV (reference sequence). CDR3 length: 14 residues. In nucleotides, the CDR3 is TGTGCCAGCAGTTTAAGGGACGGATACTACGAGCAGTACTTC. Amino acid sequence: CASSLRDGYYEQYF.

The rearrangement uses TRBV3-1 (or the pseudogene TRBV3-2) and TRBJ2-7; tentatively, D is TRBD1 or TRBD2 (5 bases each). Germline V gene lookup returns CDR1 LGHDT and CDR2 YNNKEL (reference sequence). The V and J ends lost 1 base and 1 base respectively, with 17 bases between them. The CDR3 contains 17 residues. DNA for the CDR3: TGTGCCAGCAGCCAAGGGCTATGGGGGAAAGCGTCCTACGAGCAGTACTTC. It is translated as CASSQGLWGKASYEQYF.

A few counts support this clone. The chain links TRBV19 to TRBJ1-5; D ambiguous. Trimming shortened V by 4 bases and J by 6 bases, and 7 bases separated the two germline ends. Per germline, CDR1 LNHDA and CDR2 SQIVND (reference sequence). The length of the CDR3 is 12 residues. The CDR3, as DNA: TGTGCCAGTAGTACCCGGACTCAGCCCCAGCATTTT. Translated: CASSTRTQPQHF.

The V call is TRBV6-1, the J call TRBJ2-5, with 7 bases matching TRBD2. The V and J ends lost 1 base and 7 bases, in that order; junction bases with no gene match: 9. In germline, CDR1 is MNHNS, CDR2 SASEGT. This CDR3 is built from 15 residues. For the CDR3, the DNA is TGTGCCAGCAGTGAAGTGGCGGCGGGAGTAGGGACCCAGTACTTC. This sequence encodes CASSEVAAGVGTQYF.

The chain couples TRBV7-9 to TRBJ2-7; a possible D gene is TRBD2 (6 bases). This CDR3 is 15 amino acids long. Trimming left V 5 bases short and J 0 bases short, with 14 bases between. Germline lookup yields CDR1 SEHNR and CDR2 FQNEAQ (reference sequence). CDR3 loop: CASSPPLAYSYEQYF. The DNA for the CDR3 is TGTGCCAGCAGCCCCCCCCTAGCGTACTCCTACGAGCAGTACTTC.

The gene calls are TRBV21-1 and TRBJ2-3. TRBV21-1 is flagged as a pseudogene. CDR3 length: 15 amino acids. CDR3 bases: TGTGCCACCCCCCTACCGGGACCGATCGGGGATACGCAGTATTTT. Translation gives CATPLPGPIGDTQYF.

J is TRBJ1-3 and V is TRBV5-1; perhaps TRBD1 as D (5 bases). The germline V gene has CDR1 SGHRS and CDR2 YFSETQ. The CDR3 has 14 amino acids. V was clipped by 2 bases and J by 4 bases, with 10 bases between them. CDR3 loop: CASSLAGEGNTIYF. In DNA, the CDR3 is TGCGCCAGCAGCTTAGCGGGGGAAGGAAACACCATATATTTT. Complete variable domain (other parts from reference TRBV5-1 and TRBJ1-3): KAGVTQTPRYLIKTRGQQVTLSCSPISGHRSVSWYQQTPGQGLQFLFEYFSETQRNKGNFPGRFSGRQFSNSRSEMNVSTLELGDSALYLCASSLAGEGNTIYFGEGSWLTVV.

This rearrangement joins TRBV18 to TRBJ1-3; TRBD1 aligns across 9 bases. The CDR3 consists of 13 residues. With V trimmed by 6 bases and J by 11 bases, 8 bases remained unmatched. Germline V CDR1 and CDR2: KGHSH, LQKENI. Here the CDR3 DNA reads TGTGCCAGCTCTCGGGACAGGGATGTTCCCATATATTTT. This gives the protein CASSRDRDVPIYF.

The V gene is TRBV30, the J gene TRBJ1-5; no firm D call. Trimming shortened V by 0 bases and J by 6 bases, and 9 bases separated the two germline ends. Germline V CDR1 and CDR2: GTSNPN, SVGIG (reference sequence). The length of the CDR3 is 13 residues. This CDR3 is CAWSVRGTQPQHF. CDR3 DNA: TGTGCCTGGAGTGTACGGGGAACTCAGCCCCAGCATTTT. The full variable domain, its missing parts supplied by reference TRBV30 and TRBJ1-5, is SQTIHQWPATLVQPVGSPLSLECTVEGTSNPNLYWYRQAAGRGLQLLFYSVGIGQISSEVPQNLSASRPQDRQFILSSKKLLLSDSGFYLCAWSVRGTQPQHFGDGTRLSIL.

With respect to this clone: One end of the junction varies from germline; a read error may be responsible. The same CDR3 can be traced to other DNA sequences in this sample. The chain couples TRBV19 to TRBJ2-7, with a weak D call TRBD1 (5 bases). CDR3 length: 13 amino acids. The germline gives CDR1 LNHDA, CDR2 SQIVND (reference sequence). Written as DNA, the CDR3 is TGTGCCAGTAGTATGGAAGACAGCTACGAGCAGTACTTT. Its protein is CASSMEDSYEQYF.

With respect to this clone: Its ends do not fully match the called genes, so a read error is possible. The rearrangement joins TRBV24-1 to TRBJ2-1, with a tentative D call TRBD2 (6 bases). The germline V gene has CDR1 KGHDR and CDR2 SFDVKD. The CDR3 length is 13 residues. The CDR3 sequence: CASSLPGDNEQFF. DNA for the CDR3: TGTGCCTCCAGTCTCCCGGGGGACAATGAGCAGTTCTTC.

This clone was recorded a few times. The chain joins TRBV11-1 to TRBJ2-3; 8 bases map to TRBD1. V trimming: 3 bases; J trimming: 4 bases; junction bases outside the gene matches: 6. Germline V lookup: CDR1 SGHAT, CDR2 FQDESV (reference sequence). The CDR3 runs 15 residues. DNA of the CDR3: TGTGCCAGCAGCTTGGACAGGGCCGGGCCAGATACGCAGTATTTT. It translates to CASSLDRAGPDTQYF.

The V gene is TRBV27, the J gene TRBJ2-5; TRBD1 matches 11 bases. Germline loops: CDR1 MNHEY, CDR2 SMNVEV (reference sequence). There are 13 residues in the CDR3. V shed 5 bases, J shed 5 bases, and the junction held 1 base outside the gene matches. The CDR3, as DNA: TGTGCCAGCAGTCGGGACAGGGGGGAGACCCAGTACTTC. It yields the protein CASSRDRGETQYF.